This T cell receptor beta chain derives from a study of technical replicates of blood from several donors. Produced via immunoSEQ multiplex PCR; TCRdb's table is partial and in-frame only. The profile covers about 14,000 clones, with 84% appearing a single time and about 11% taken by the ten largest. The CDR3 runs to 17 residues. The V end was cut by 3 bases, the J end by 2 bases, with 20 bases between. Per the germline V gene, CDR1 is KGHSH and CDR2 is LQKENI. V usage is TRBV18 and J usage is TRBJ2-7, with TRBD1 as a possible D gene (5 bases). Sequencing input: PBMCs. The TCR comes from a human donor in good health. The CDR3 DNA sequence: TGTGCCAGCTCACCCTTGCACGCATATTCAGGGACCTACGAGCAGTACTTC. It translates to CASSPLHAYSGTYEQYF.